Listed here are 5 T cell receptor beta chains from one sample, sequenced in a study of OX40 agonist ivuxolimab in advanced cancers. Repertoires were generated with immunoSEQ multiplex PCR, while TCRdb's copy carries only in-frame clones and drops some. The sample records about 79,000 clones, about 90% being singletons. Sequences were derived from CD4+ or CD8+ T cells sorted from blood, sampled in a trial of the OX40 agonist ivuxolimab. These receptors were taken from an adult with an advanced solid tumor such as melanoma, head and neck, liver or kidney cancer.

The chain has TRBV29-1 and TRBJ1-5; D unclear. The CDR3 contains 11 residues. Germline CDR1 and CDR2: SQVTM and ANQGSEA. The ends were cut back, 8 bases at V and 2 bases at J, with 7 bases in the middle. CDR3 residues: CSPSRNQPQHF. DNA for the CDR3: TGCAGCCCTAGCCGCAATCAGCCCCAGCATTTT.

V usage is TRBV5-6 and J usage is TRBJ2-7; D unclear. Germline V gives CDR1 SGHDT, CDR2 YYEEEE. CDR3 length: 16 residues. Trimming cost V 4 bases and J 0 bases, with 17 bases left between them. Here the CDR3 reads CASSPPLGLSSYEQYF. The CDR3 DNA reads TGTGCCAGCAGCCCTCCCCTCGGTCTGAGCTCCTACGAGCAGTACTTC.

There are a few counts of this clone. The gene calls are TRBV18 and TRBJ1-3; the D gene is possibly TRBD1 (5 bases). The germline gives CDR1 KGHSH, CDR2 LQKENI. There are 17 residues in the CDR3. Trimming cost V 3 bases and J 0 bases, with 15 bases left between them. The DNA of the CDR3 is TGTGCCAGCTCACCGAGTAGTGGGACGATCTCTGGAAACACCATATATTTT. Protein product: CASSPSSGTISGNTIYF.

In this sample, this clone turned up once. The chain couples TRBV30 to TRBJ1-2; D is unclear. The CDR3 spans 13 residues. CDR1 GTSNPN and CDR2 SVGIG come from the germline V gene (reference sequence). V lost 2 bases to trimming and J lost 6 bases, with 13 bases between them. CDR3 nucleotide sequence: TGTGCCTGGAGTAGGTTAGGGATCGATGGCTACACCTTC. This codes for CAWSRLGIDGYTF.

The chain couples TRBV19 to TRBJ2-1; 8 positions match TRBD1. Germline V gene lookup returns CDR1 LNHDA and CDR2 SQIVND (reference sequence). With V trimmed by 3 bases and J by 3 bases, 10 bases remained unmatched. This CDR3 has 17 amino acids. The CDR3, as DNA: TGTGCCAGTAGTATTTTCGGTGGACAGGGTAACTACAATGAGCAGTTCTTC. It is translated as CASSIFGGQGNYNEQFF.